This T cell receptor beta chain was identified during a study of blood T cell repertoires in COVID-19. Overall study context: COVID-19 samples from acute and convalescent phases originated in the United States, Italy and Spain. The analysed material was cDNA or gDNA that came from T cells, B-cell-depleted T cells, or PBMCs.

Assay: immunoSEQ multiplex PCR; the TCRdb copy retains only in-frame clones and omits some. This table holds more than 400,000 clones, 80% to 90% found once. The sequencing sample was made of peripheral blood. This TCR came from a human donor in a cohort sampled during active COVID-19.

CDR3 residues: CASSGSGSAYNEQFF. The CDR3 region has the DNA TGTGCCAGCAGTGGAAGCGGGAGCGCATACAATGAGCAGTTCTTC. The rearrangement uses TRBV2 and TRBJ2-1; 8 bases are shared with TRBD2. The CDR3 covers 15 residues. Germline assignment: CDR1 SNHLY and CDR2 FYNNEI. With V trimmed by 4 bases and J by 4 bases, 6 bases remained unmatched.